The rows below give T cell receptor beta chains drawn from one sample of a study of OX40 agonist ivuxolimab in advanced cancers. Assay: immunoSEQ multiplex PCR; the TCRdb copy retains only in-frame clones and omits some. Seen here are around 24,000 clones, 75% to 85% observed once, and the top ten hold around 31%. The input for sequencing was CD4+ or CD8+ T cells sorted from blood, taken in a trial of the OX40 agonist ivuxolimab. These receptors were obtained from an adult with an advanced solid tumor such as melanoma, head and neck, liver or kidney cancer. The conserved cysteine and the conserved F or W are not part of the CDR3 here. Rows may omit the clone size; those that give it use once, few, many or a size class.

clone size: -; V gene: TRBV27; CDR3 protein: ASSLGVTDYNEQF
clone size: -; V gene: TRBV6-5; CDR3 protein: ASGRGPTQPQH
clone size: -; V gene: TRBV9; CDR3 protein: ASSVGDSAGYT
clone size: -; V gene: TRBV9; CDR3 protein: ASSGTGVEAF
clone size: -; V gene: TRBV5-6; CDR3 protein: ASSYPGTGVFEQY
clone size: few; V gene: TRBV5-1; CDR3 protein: ASSWKQGMNTEAF
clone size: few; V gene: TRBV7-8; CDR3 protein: ASSFTFKTGELYNEQF
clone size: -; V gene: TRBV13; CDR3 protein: ASSLGGDEQY
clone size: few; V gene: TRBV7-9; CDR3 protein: ASSSTLWRTGNEKLF
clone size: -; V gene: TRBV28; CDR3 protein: ATQISDTQY
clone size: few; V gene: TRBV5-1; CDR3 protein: ASSFGRDYEQY
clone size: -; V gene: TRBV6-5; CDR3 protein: ASSWGLGGGNEQF
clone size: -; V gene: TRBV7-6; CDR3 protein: ASSLATGPGNGYT
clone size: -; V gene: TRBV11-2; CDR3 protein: ASSLGGHHTGETQY
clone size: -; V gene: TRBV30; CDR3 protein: AWKLAFSGANVLT
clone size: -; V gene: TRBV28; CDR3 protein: ASSENRVEQY
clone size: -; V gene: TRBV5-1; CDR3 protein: ASSLDSGSYTGELF
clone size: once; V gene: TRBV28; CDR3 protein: ASSLWEYEQY
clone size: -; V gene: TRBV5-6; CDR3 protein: ASSLDTGEQF
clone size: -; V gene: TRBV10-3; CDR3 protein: AISDSQSSYNSPLH
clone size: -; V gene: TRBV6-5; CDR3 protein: ASSYGAGGHYEQF
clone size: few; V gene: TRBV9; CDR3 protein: ASSAGALDTGELF
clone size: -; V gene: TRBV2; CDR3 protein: ASSEGRASGNTIY
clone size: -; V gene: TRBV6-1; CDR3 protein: ASSGGFGTEAF
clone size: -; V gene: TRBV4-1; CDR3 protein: ASSLGPNRDTQY
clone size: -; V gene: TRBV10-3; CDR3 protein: AISETLKDDRGLYGYT
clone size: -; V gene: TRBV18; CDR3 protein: ASSPSLETTFSNEQF
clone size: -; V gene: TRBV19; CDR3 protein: ASSTIGQGLTEAF
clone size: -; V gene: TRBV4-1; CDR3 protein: ASSQVIGSNQPQH
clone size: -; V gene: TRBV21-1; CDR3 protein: ASSPLTGPRETQY
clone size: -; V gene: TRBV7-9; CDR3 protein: ASSETYEQY
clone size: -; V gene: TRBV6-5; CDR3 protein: ASKGAYEQY
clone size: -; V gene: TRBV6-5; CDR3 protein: ASSYSTRGSGEQY
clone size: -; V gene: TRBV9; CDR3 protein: ASSTLAETYTDTQY
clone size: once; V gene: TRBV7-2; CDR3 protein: ASSLGPGDGYT
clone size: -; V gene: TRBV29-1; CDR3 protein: SVEAGQGFEAF
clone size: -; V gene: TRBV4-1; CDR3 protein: ASSPAPGTHNEQF
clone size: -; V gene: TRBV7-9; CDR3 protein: ASSSRDRGYQETQY
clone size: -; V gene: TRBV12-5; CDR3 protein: ASGLTTGRASTGELF
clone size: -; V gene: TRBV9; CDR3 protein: ASSVKGAPGEAF
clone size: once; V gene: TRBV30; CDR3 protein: AWSDENTGELF
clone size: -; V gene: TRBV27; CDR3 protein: ASSFVGRGNTIY
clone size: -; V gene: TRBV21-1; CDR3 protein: ASTAKLNTGELF
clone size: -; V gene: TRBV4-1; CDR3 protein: ASSQVGQANYGYT
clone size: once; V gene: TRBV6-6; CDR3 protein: ASSSSQGGTDTQY
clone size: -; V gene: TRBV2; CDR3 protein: ASRPGQYTEAF
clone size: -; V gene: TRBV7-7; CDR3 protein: ASSLAASGYTGELF
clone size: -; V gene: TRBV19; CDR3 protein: ASSTAGGPYEQY
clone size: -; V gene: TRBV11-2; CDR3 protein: ASSPPGQSRETQY
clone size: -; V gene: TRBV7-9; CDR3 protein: ASSWRLAGDYNEQF
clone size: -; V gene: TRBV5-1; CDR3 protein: ASSLGTKSTEAF
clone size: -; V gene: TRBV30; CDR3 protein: AWSLGTGGSGNTIY